The entry below gives a single T cell receptor beta chain sequence along with its context. The record originates from a study of control samples from healthy donors and cancer patients. TCRdb keeps only in-frame clones here, not all; method: immunoSEQ multiplex PCR. Of over 150,000 clones listed, roughly nine tenths are singletons. Per germline, CDR1 MDHEN and CDR2 SYDVKM. This CDR3 region has 14 residues. V gave up 6 bases and J gave up 3 bases, with 9 bases separating them. V and J are TRBV28 and TRBJ1-6; D unclear. The clonotype originates from a man aged 25 to 45 in good health. Sequences were obtained from blood. The CDR3 spells CASSAPGYNSPLHF. CDR3 DNA sequence: TGTGCCAGCAGCGCCCCAGGCTATAATTCACCCCTCCACTTT.